This T cell receptor beta chain is drawn from a study of blood T cell repertoires in COVID-19. Here immunoSEQ multiplex PCR was the method, and the copy in TCRdb shows in-frame clones only, minus some. The sample holds fewer than 120,000 clones, around 82% seen once. Trimming left V 4 bases short and J 2 bases short, with 7 bases between. The CDR3 has 12 residues. CDR1 and CDR2 (germline): SGHDT, YYEEEE. The sequence came from a woman aged 55 to 70 with acute or convalescent COVID-19. The chain has TRBV5-6 and TRBJ2-7; a weak D match, TRBD1 (5 bases). Sequenced: peripheral blood. The CDR3 spells CASSATAYEQYF. The CDR3 DNA reads TGTGCCAGCAGCGCGACAGCCTACGAGCAGTACTTC.